A selection of T cell receptor beta chains follows, all from one sample in a study of control samples from healthy donors and cancer patients. Libraries were prepared by immunoSEQ multiplex PCR; TCRdb keeps only in-frame clonotypes and omits some of them. This table holds 100,000 to 150,000 clones, more than 85% found once. The material sequenced was blood. These receptors were collected from a young woman in good health. Both conserved end residues are part of each CDR3.

v_gene	j_gene	CDR3aa
TRBV20-1	TRBJ2-3	CSASYILQGVVTDTQYF
TRBV7-2	TRBJ1-6	CASNSNRGIGSPLHF
TRBV7-9	TRBJ2-1	CASSKGAAPDNEQFF
TRBV15	TRBJ1-2	CATSRGRNPSYGYTF
TRBV4-3	TRBJ2-1	CASSQDPVSWTADNEQFF
TRBV25-1	TRBJ2-7	CASRTSGTLPTREQYF
TRBV15	TRBJ2-7	CATSKEISYEQYF
TRBV27	TRBJ2-3	CASSNTDTQYF
TRBV29-1	TRBJ2-1	CSVAVLGGSEQFF
TRBV7-9	TRBJ2-1	CASSPTGGGGYNEQFF
TRBV6-5	TRBJ1-2	CASSYRGGGQAYGYTF
TRBV18	TRBJ2-3	CASSRIPLAGRADTQYF
TRBV10-1	TRBJ2-3	CASSESRGGTDTQYF
TRBV19	TRBJ2-7	CASSRTGSYEQYF
TRBV11-2	TRBJ1-4	CASTSLPGQINEKLFF
TRBV9	TRBJ2-5	CASSVGTDQETQYF
TRBV19	TRBJ1-4	CASSTGTEVLATNEKLFF
TRBV18	TRBJ2-7	CASSKTAGYEQYF